This TCR beta chain stems from a study of cytomegalovirus exposure and HLA in healthy donors. With respect to this clone: What it binds is unknown.

The CDR3 sequence is 19 residues long. V lost 4 bases to trimming and J lost 0 bases, with 19 bases between them. Germline CDR1 and CDR2: SGHVS and FNYEAQ. Separate from the 666-subject first cohort, the roughly 120-subject validation cohort was the one that the donors belonged to. Some clones are missing from TCRdb's copy, which holds only in-frame ones; the method was immunoSEQ multiplex PCR. The table includes 200,000 or so clones, approximately 88% detected once. Study-wide results and limits: In the 120 validation repertoires, approximately 94% of cluster scores exceeded 0, per a later analysis. In vitro testing confirmed a few CMV-associated chains as specific for CMV antigens.

The receptor was isolated from a young man in good health and CMV-seropositive. This chain uses TRBV7-6 with TRBJ2-6; a weak D match, TRBD1 (6 bases). Sequenced input: PBMCs. The CDR3 bases are TGTGCCAGCAGCTCTTACATAGTACAGGGCGGCTCTGGGGCCAACGTCCTGACTTTC. It codes for CASSSYIVQGGSGANVLTF.